The 16 T cell receptor beta chains in this list originate from one sample, sequenced in a study of blood T cell repertoires in COVID-19. Generated by immunoSEQ multiplex PCR, the TCRdb table keeps only in-frame clones and is missing some. The sample lists 200,000 or so clones, around 80% occurring once. The sequenced material came from peripheral blood. Receptors originate from a man younger than 45 with active or convalescent COVID-19.

The rearrangement joins TRBV5-1 to TRBJ2-3; 9 positions agree with TRBD2. This CDR3 region has 16 residues. Germline V gene lookup returns CDR1 SGHRS and CDR2 YFSETQ. V lost 4 bases to trimming and J lost 1 base; unmatched junction nucleotides: 7. The CDR3 region is CASSPISGRGTDTQYF. In nucleotides, the CDR3 is TGCGCCAGCAGCCCAATTAGCGGGAGAGGCACAGATACGCAGTATTTT. Based on the CDR3 plus reference TRBV5-1 and TRBJ2-3, the full variable domain is KAGVTQTPRYLIKTRGQQVTLSCSPISGHRSVSWYQQTPGQGLQFLFEYFSETQRNKGNFPGRFSGRQFSNSRSEMNVSTLELGDSALYLCASSPISGRGTDTQYFGPGTRLTVL.

This clone has just one count. The genes are TRBV5-6 and TRBJ1-5; no firm D call. Germline lookup yields CDR1 SGHDT and CDR2 YYEEEE. The CDR3 has 16 residues. V lost 0 bases to trimming and J lost 4 bases, with 14 bases between them. The chain's CDR3 is CASSLGASVSNQPQHF. CDR3 coding DNA: TGTGCCAGCAGCTTGGGGGCCAGTGTATCTAATCAGCCCCAGCATTTT.

This rearrangement joins TRBV2 to TRBJ1-4; D is unclear. Germline V gives CDR1 SNHLY, CDR2 FYNNEI. CDR3 size: 14 residues. V was shortened by 3 bases and J by 7 bases, with 12 bases between the two germline ends. CDR3 loop: CASSDPGHSEKLFF. The CDR3 DNA reads as TGTGCCAGCAGTGACCCGGGTCATAGTGAAAAACTGTTTTTT.

This chain connects TRBV19 to TRBJ1-2; TRBD1 aligns across 7 bases. Germline V gene lookup returns CDR1 LNHDA and CDR2 SQIVND (reference sequence). The J segment lost 0 bases and the V segment lost 7 bases, leaving 5 bases of the junction unmatched. This CDR3 spans 14 amino acids. The CDR3, as DNA: TGTGCCAGTACCTCGGACAGGCCTAACTATGGCTACACCTTC. Translation: CASTSDRPNYGYTF.

The CDR3, as DNA: TGTGCCAGCAGCTTAGAGACTAGCGGCTACTACAATGAGCAGTTCTTC. It codes for CASSLETSGYYNEQFF. The rearrangement joins TRBV7-2 to TRBJ2-1, with TRBD2 matching 9 bases. The CDR3 is 16 amino acids. The V gene's germline CDR1 is SGHTA and CDR2 FQGNSA. V lost 1 base, J lost 3 bases, and 4 bases stayed unmatched.

The chain joins TRBV7-8 to TRBJ2-5, with 9 nucleotides matching TRBD2. Germline assignment: CDR1 SGHVS and CDR2 FQNEAQ. There are 16 residues in the CDR3. Losses at the gene ends were 4 bases for V and 0 bases for J; bases not matched to a gene: 6. The CDR3 loop is CASSSLQRGDQETQYF. The CDR3 region has the DNA TGTGCCAGCAGCTCTCTCCAGCGGGGGGACCAAGAGACCCAGTACTTC.

The count of this clone is one. This chain uses TRBV10-1 with TRBJ2-2; D might be TRBD1 (6 bases). V dropped 3 bases and J dropped 2 bases, with 10 bases sitting between them. Germline V lookup: CDR1 WNHNN, CDR2 SYGVQD (reference sequence). There are 15 residues in the CDR3. CDR3 bases: TGCGCCAGCAGTGATCAGGGGCCAAACACCGGGGAGCTGTTTTTT. Its translation is CASSDQGPNTGELFF.

The chain joins TRBV6-1 to TRBJ1-1; D not certain. CDR3 length: 14 amino acids. V was trimmed by 3 bases and J by 1 base, leaving 9 bases between them. Germline-derived CDR1 and CDR2 are MNHNS and SASEGT. CDR3 region: CASSEASGNTEAFF. The CDR3 nucleotides read TGTGCCAGCAGTGAGGCGTCAGGGAACACTGAAGCTTTCTTT.

The chain recombines TRBV10-1 with TRBJ2-2; possibly TRBD1 for D (6 bases). Trimming took 4 bases from V and 6 from J, leaving 12 bases between them. Germline CDR1 reads WNHNN; CDR2 reads SYGVQD (reference sequence). The CDR3 sequence is 14 residues long. The CDR3 DNA follows: TGCGCCAGCAGTGCCCAGGGGAGAGCCGGGGAGCTGTTTTTT. It encodes CASSAQGRAGELFF.

The V call is TRBV4-1, the J call TRBJ2-2; 7 bases line up with TRBD1. CDR3 length: 16 residues. Germline values: CDR1 MGHRA, CDR2 YSYEKL. V lost 4 bases, J lost 1 base, and 6 bases stayed unmatched. Written as DNA, the CDR3 is TGCGCCAGCAGCCCGACGAGGGACAGGAACACCGGGGAGCTGTTTTTT. As protein: CASSPTRDRNTGELFF.

V and J are TRBV27 and TRBJ2-1, with 7 bases lining up with TRBD2. The J segment lost 8 bases and the V segment lost 8 bases, leaving 9 bases of the junction unmatched. CDR1 and CDR2 from the germline V gene are MNHEY and SMNVEV (reference sequence). This CDR3 contains 13 residues. This chain's CDR3 is CASFSGGSDEQFF. The CDR3 DNA follows: TGTGCCAGCTTTTCGGGAGGTTCGGATGAGCAGTTCTTC.

The table lists this clone with a count of one. The chain carries TRBV5-8 and TRBJ1-4; TRBD1 is a possible D gene (5 bases). The CDR3 runs 13 residues. Trimming took 7 bases from V and 7 from J, leaving 14 bases between them. In germline, CDR1 is SGHTS, CDR2 YDEGEE. CDR3 DNA sequence: TGTGCCAGCGGCGGAGGGGCGCGTGAAAAACTGTTTTTT. It is translated as CASGGGAREKLFF.

The J gene is TRBJ2-7, the V gene TRBV27, with 12 bases that match TRBD2. Germline V lookup: CDR1 MNHEY, CDR2 SMNVEV (reference sequence). CDR3 length: 14 residues. V trimming: 5 bases; J trimming: 7 bases; junction bases outside the gene matches: 6. CDR3 residues: CASSTLAGGLEQYV. The CDR3 DNA follows: TGTGCCAGCAGTACCCTAGCGGGGGGGTTAGAGCAGTACGTC.

The V call is TRBV4-3, the J call TRBJ1-3, with 7 bases matching TRBD1. The CDR3 extends over 16 amino acids. Germline V gene data show CDR1 as LGHNA and CDR2 as YSLEER. The junction had 5 bases not matched to a gene; V was cut back by 0 bases and J by 3 bases. The CDR3 DNA is TGCGCCAGCAGCCAAGATACCCCAGGGGGTGGAAACACCATATATTTT. Amino acid sequence: CASSQDTPGGGNTIYF.

V usage is TRBV5-1 and J usage is TRBJ2-2, with 15 bases lining up with TRBD2. Germline values: CDR1 SGHRS, CDR2 YFSETQ. The CDR3 sequence is 17 residues long. The J segment lost 6 bases and the V segment lost 4 bases, leaving 7 bases of the junction unmatched. CDR3 sequence: CASSGGLAGGPAGELFF. The DNA of the CDR3 is TGCGCCAGCAGCGGAGGACTAGCGGGAGGGCCCGCCGGGGAGCTGTTTTTT.

The chain carries TRBV6-6 and TRBJ1-2; D might be TRBD1 (6 bases). The CDR3 length is 14 residues. Trimming stripped 7 bases from V and 4 bases from J, with 16 bases between. The germline gives CDR1 MNHNY, CDR2 SVGAGI (reference sequence). The CDR3 reads CASTLGALGYGYTF. The CDR3 DNA follows: TGTGCCAGCACCTTGGGGGCTCTCGGCTATGGCTACACCTTC.